Sequencing of this T cell receptor beta chain was carried out in a study of Graves' ophthalmopathy and Graves' hyperthyroidism. TCR beta CDR3 regions were amplified from RNA transcripts. HTBI primers served in a first-round RT-PCR, which a second-round multiplex PCR followed. MiXCR, run by TCRdb on the multiplex PCR reads, gives a single entry per CDR3 protein. Among 400,000 or so distinct CDR3 sequences listed, about a sixth were seen once. This clonotype has only one observation. Germline V gene sequence: CDR1 SGHNT, CDR2 YYREEE (reference sequence). J gave up 6 bases and V 9 bases, and 20 bases lay outside the gene matches. CDR3 length: 17 residues.

Input material: peripheral blood. This TCR came from an adult woman with stable Graves' hyperthyroidism. The J gene is TRBJ2-7, the V gene TRBV5-4, with 11 nucleotides matching TRBD2. In DNA, the CDR3 is TGTGCCATCCGCTTAACAACCGGGACTAGCGGCAGACGCGAGCAGTACTTC. This gives the protein CAIRLTTGTSGRREQYF.